The rows below give T cell receptor beta chains drawn from one sample of a study of T-cell reconstitution after alpha-beta-depleted transplantation in children. Using its own MiXCR run on the PCR reads, TCRdb lists one record per CDR3 protein. This sample carries roughly 590,000 distinct CDR3 sequences, approximately 17% of them seen once, and the ten largest clones take under 1.2%. This specimen consisted of PBMCs from the stem cell graft donor, obtained from the stem cell graft. The receptors derive from a human donor who donated a stem cell graft to a child with acute myeloid leukemia. CDR3s include the opening cysteine and the closing phenylalanine or tryptophan. Each record gives: V gene, clone size, D gene, J gene, CDR3 DNA, CDR3 protein. The D gene is left open where the match is weak. Where a row states a size, it is once, few, many or the class of an expanded clone; other rows omit it.

v_gene: TRBV5-6; abundance: -; d_gene: -; j_gene: TRBJ2-2; CDR3nt: TGTGCCAGCTACTCCCTGGCTAAGCAGGGGGGCAGGGCCGGGGAGCTGTTTTTT; CDR3aa: CASYSLAKQGGRAGELFF
v_gene: TRBV12-3/TRBV12-4; abundance: few; d_gene: -; j_gene: TRBJ1-2; CDR3nt: TGTGCCAGCACCCAAGGGAAGTATGGCTACACCTTC; CDR3aa: CASTQGKYGYTF
v_gene: TRBV7-8; abundance: many; d_gene: -; j_gene: TRBJ1-1; CDR3nt: TGTGCCAGCAGGATGGACGGGAGGGCGAGGACTGAAGCTTTCTTT; CDR3aa: CASRMDGRARTEAFF
v_gene: TRBV12-3/TRBV12-4; abundance: -; d_gene: -; j_gene: TRBJ1-1; CDR3nt: TGTGCCAGCAGTTTCCCAATTGTTCGGGACATGAACACTGAAGCTTTCTTT; CDR3aa: CASSFPIVRDMNTEAFF
v_gene: TRBV7-2; abundance: -; d_gene: -; j_gene: TRBJ1-6; CDR3nt: TGTGCCAGCAGCGCCAGCAGGGGTTACTCACCCCTCCACTTT; CDR3aa: CASSASRGYSPLHF
v_gene: TRBV29-1; abundance: many; d_gene: -; j_gene: TRBJ1-2; CDR3nt: TGCAGCGCCCTTAGGACAGTTTATGGCTACACCTTC; CDR3aa: CSALRTVYGYTF
v_gene: TRBV20-1; abundance: many; d_gene: -; j_gene: TRBJ1-1; CDR3nt: TGCAGTGCTAGGAGTGCCTTCACGGTTCGAGTGGACACTGAAGCTTTCTTT; CDR3aa: CSARSAFTVRVDTEAFF
v_gene: TRBV20-1; abundance: many; d_gene: TRBD1; j_gene: TRBJ2-1; CDR3nt: TGCAGTGCTAGAGATCCGACAGGGGTTAATGAGCAGTTCTTC; CDR3aa: CSARDPTGVNEQFF
v_gene: TRBV6-1; abundance: few; d_gene: TRBD2; j_gene: TRBJ2-1; CDR3nt: TGTGCCAGCAGCACCCTAGCGGGGGGGCCACGTGAGCAGTTCTTC; CDR3aa: CASSTLAGGPREQFF
v_gene: TRBV27; abundance: few; d_gene: -; j_gene: TRBJ2-5; CDR3nt: TGTGCCAGCAGTGTCACCGGGACGGGGGAGACCCAGTACTTC; CDR3aa: CASSVTGTGETQYF
v_gene: TRBV6-2/TRBV6-3; abundance: -; d_gene: TRBD2; j_gene: TRBJ2-5; CDR3nt: TGTGCCAGCAGTTACGGGGTACTAGCGGGGGGGCGGGAGACCCAGTACTTC; CDR3aa: CASSYGVLAGGRETQYF
v_gene: TRBV12-3/TRBV12-4; abundance: -; d_gene: -; j_gene: TRBJ1-3; CDR3nt: TGTGCCAGCAGTCCGATGGCTGGAAACACCATATATTTT; CDR3aa: CASSPMAGNTIYF
v_gene: TRBV20-1; abundance: many; d_gene: TRBD1; j_gene: TRBJ1-6; CDR3nt: TGCAGTGCTAGAGGGATCGGACAGGTGAATTCACCCCTCCACTTT; CDR3aa: CSARGIGQVNSPLHF
v_gene: TRBV29-1; abundance: -; d_gene: TRBD2; j_gene: TRBJ2-3; CDR3nt: TGCAGCGTTGAAATTCTGGGGGGGGTCATGGAAAATACGCAGTATTTT; CDR3aa: CSVEILGGVMENTQYF
v_gene: TRBV20-1; abundance: many; d_gene: TRBD2; j_gene: TRBJ2-5; CDR3nt: TGCAGTGCTAGAGATGAGGGGGAGGGACTAGCCCTTCACTTC; CDR3aa: CSARDEGEGLALHF
v_gene: TRBV10-3; abundance: many; d_gene: -; j_gene: TRBJ2-1; CDR3nt: TGTGCCATCAGTGAGTCGGGCACCAATGAGCAGTTCTTC; CDR3aa: CAISESGTNEQFF
v_gene: TRBV10-1; abundance: -; d_gene: -; j_gene: TRBJ1-1; CDR3nt: TGCGCCAGCACCCCGTACCGGGCCTGGAACACTGAAGCTTTCTTT; CDR3aa: CASTPYRAWNTEAFF
v_gene: TRBV15; abundance: -; d_gene: -; j_gene: TRBJ2-1; CDR3nt: TGTGCCATAGGGACGGGGCAGTTCTTC; CDR3aa: CAIGTGQFF
v_gene: TRBV6-2/TRBV6-3; abundance: -; d_gene: TRBD1; j_gene: TRBJ2-2; CDR3nt: TGTGCCAGCATCGGACAGGGGAGGTCCGGGGAGCTGTTTTTT; CDR3aa: CASIGQGRSGELFF
v_gene: TRBV30; abundance: many; d_gene: -; j_gene: TRBJ2-3; CDR3nt: TGTGCCTGCGCTTCGGATACAGTGAGCACAGATACGCAGTATTTT; CDR3aa: CACASDTVSTDTQYF
v_gene: TRBV5-1; abundance: many; d_gene: -; j_gene: TRBJ2-7; CDR3nt: TGCGCCAGCAGCGGAGAAACGGGGGTCCCTTACGAGCAGTACTTC; CDR3aa: CASSGETGVPYEQYF
v_gene: TRBV20-1; abundance: many; d_gene: -; j_gene: TRBJ1-1; CDR3nt: TGCAGTGCTAGACACCGGACTGAAGCTTTCTTT; CDR3aa: CSARHRTEAFF
v_gene: TRBV20-1; abundance: many; d_gene: -; j_gene: TRBJ2-5; CDR3nt: TGCAGTGCCCGAAGGGGGGGCGGACAAGAGACCCAGTACTTC; CDR3aa: CSARRGGGQETQYF
v_gene: TRBV20-1; abundance: many; d_gene: TRBD2; j_gene: TRBJ2-3; CDR3nt: TGCAGTGCCAGGGACACATACGTCGCAGCGGGGGTCACAGATACGCAGTATTTT; CDR3aa: CSARDTYVAAGVTDTQYF
v_gene: TRBV10-3; abundance: -; d_gene: -; j_gene: TRBJ1-2; CDR3nt: TGTGCCATCAGTGAGTCTGGGGACGCAGACTATGGCTACACCTTC; CDR3aa: CAISESGDADYGYTF
v_gene: TRBV20-1; abundance: many; d_gene: -; j_gene: TRBJ2-7; CDR3nt: TGCAGTGCCCGGGACATATCCTACGAGCAGTACTTC; CDR3aa: CSARDISYEQYF
v_gene: TRBV11-2; abundance: few; d_gene: TRBD2; j_gene: TRBJ2-3; CDR3nt: TGTGCCAGCAGATTTGGGGGACTAGCGGGGAGCCGCCCCACAGATACGCAGTATTTT; CDR3aa: CASRFGGLAGSRPTDTQYF
v_gene: TRBV7-2; abundance: few; d_gene: -; j_gene: TRBJ2-3; CDR3nt: TGTGCCAGCAGCTTCAGGCCCGTGGATACGCAGTATTTT; CDR3aa: CASSFRPVDTQYF
v_gene: TRBV29-1; abundance: many; d_gene: -; j_gene: TRBJ2-1; CDR3nt: TGCAGCGTTGAAATTCCGAGCTCCTACAATGAGCAGTTCTTC; CDR3aa: CSVEIPSSYNEQFF
v_gene: TRBV7-8; abundance: -; d_gene: -; j_gene: TRBJ2-3; CDR3nt: TGTGCCAGCAGAACGGGGATTAGCGGCACAGATACGCAGTATTTT; CDR3aa: CASRTGISGTDTQYF
v_gene: TRBV20-1; abundance: many; d_gene: -; j_gene: TRBJ1-5; CDR3nt: TGCAGTGCTAGGATTGAGGAAGGTTCCAATCAGCCCCAGCATTTT; CDR3aa: CSARIEEGSNQPQHF
v_gene: TRBV6-5; abundance: -; d_gene: -; j_gene: TRBJ2-3; CDR3nt: TGTGCCAGCAGTTACGTTAAAGGCACAGATACGCAGTATTTT; CDR3aa: CASSYVKGTDTQYF
v_gene: TRBV11-2; abundance: few; d_gene: -; j_gene: TRBJ2-7; CDR3nt: TGTGCCAGCAGCTTCGTCGACAGGCCTTACTTC; CDR3aa: CASSFVDRPYF
v_gene: TRBV5-1; abundance: many; d_gene: TRBD1; j_gene: TRBJ1-1; CDR3nt: TGCGCCAGCAGCCGACTCGGACAGGCCATGGTCGGGACTGAAGCTTTCTTT; CDR3aa: CASSRLGQAMVGTEAFF
v_gene: TRBV28; abundance: -; d_gene: TRBD1; j_gene: TRBJ2-1; CDR3nt: TGTGCCAGCAGTTTGGCAGGGGGCAAAAATGAGCAGTTCTTC; CDR3aa: CASSLAGGKNEQFF
v_gene: TRBV20-1; abundance: few; d_gene: -; j_gene: TRBJ2-7; CDR3nt: TGCAGTGCTAGAGATGAAGGTTTCTCCTACGAGCAGTACTTC; CDR3aa: CSARDEGFSYEQYF
v_gene: TRBV20-1; abundance: -; d_gene: -; j_gene: TRBJ2-5; CDR3nt: TGCAGTGTGTGGCAAGAGACCCAGTACTTC; CDR3aa: CSVWQETQYF
v_gene: TRBV6-1; abundance: -; d_gene: -; j_gene: TRBJ1-5; CDR3nt: TGTGCCAGCAGCCTCTGGCGAGGCAGGGCATATAGCAATCAGCCCCAGCATTTT; CDR3aa: CASSLWRGRAYSNQPQHF
v_gene: TRBV7-6; abundance: -; d_gene: -; j_gene: TRBJ1-5; CDR3nt: TGTGCCAGCAGCCTCCCACCACGGAGTGGGGGCGAGAATCAGCTCCAGCATTTT; CDR3aa: CASSLPPRSGGENQLQHF
v_gene: TRBV7-9; abundance: -; d_gene: -; j_gene: TRBJ1-2; CDR3nt: TGTGCCAGCAGCTTAGGAGGAGGGTGCACCTTC; CDR3aa: CASSLGGGCTF
v_gene: TRBV20-1; abundance: few; d_gene: -; j_gene: TRBJ2-7; CDR3nt: TGCAGTGCACCATTCGGGGGTTCGAGCTCCTACGAGCAGTACTTC; CDR3aa: CSAPFGGSSSYEQYF
v_gene: TRBV20-1; abundance: -; d_gene: TRBD1; j_gene: TRBJ1-1; CDR3nt: TGCAGTGCTAGAGGGTACCGGACAGGGCTGGGTGAAGCTTTCTTT; CDR3aa: CSARGYRTGLGEAFF
v_gene: TRBV20-1; abundance: many; d_gene: TRBD1; j_gene: TRBJ2-6; CDR3nt: TGCAGTGCGCGGGACAGGGGGCGGCCTGGGGCCAACGTCCTGACTTTC; CDR3aa: CSARDRGRPGANVLTF
v_gene: TRBV24-1; abundance: many; d_gene: -; j_gene: TRBJ1-1; CDR3nt: TGTGCCACCAGGTCAGGGGCCACTGAAGCTTTCTTT; CDR3aa: CATRSGATEAFF
v_gene: TRBV6-1; abundance: many; d_gene: -; j_gene: TRBJ2-3; CDR3nt: TGTGCCAGCAGCCTCGGACTGCCCACAGATACGCAGTATTTT; CDR3aa: CASSLGLPTDTQYF
v_gene: TRBV20-1; abundance: many; d_gene: -; j_gene: TRBJ2-3; CDR3nt: TGCAGTGCTGCCGGGACTAGCACAGATACGCAGTATTTT; CDR3aa: CSAAGTSTDTQYF
v_gene: TRBV21-1; abundance: -; d_gene: -; j_gene: TRBJ2-1; CDR3nt: TGTGCCAGCAGCAAAGTGGGAGGAGGTCAGTTCTTC; CDR3aa: CASSKVGGGQFF
v_gene: TRBV12-3/TRBV12-4; abundance: -; d_gene: -; j_gene: TRBJ2-1; CDR3nt: TGTGCCAGCAGTTTAGGTGGGGAACTGGGGCATGGTGAGCAGTTCTTC; CDR3aa: CASSLGGELGHGEQFF
v_gene: TRBV6-5; abundance: few; d_gene: -; j_gene: TRBJ2-5; CDR3nt: TGTGCCAGCAGTTACTCGATTTCAGGAGAGACCCAGTACTTC; CDR3aa: CASSYSISGETQYF
v_gene: TRBV28; abundance: -; d_gene: -; j_gene: TRBJ1-1; CDR3nt: TGTGCCAGCAGTATGCGTAGGACTGAAGCTTTCTTT; CDR3aa: CASSMRRTEAFF
v_gene: TRBV20-1; abundance: few; d_gene: TRBD2; j_gene: TRBJ2-3; CDR3nt: TGCAGTGCTAGGAACCCGGGAGCGGGGGAACCCACAGATACGCAGTATTTT; CDR3aa: CSARNPGAGEPTDTQYF
v_gene: TRBV20-1; abundance: many; d_gene: -; j_gene: TRBJ1-2; CDR3nt: TGCAGTGCTAGAGTCCGGCAGGGAGCTATTGACTATGGCTACACCTTC; CDR3aa: CSARVRQGAIDYGYTF